This entry describes one TCR beta chain. What it recognizes is unknown. The data were taken from a study of blood T cells in healthy people across ages. Study-wide results and limits: One million T cells yielded diversity estimates that were considered underestimates. Conclusively comparing naive with antigen-experienced cells was impossible with unsorted PBMCs.

Trimming removed 3 bases from V and 2 bases from J; junction bases left unmatched: 3. The CDR3 is 16 residues long. The germline CDR1 and CDR2 sequences are SGHRS and YFSETQ. The use of a sample-barcoded 5' primer and a J-beta primer mix characterized a second PCR of about 6 to 11 cycles. TCRdb reprocessed the 5' RACE reads with MiXCR, giving one entry per CDR3 protein. Of about 640,000 distinct CDR3 sequences in the sample, roughly 53% were seen once. This receptor was identified in a man aged 55-75 years in good health. The sample taken for sequencing was blood. The chain uses TRBV5-1 and TRBJ2-5; 14 positions match TRBD2. The CDR3 nucleotides read TGCGCCAGCAGCTGGGGACTAGCGGGGGATCAAGAGACCCAGTACTTC. Its translation is CASSWGLAGDQETQYF.